This TCR beta chain was observed in a study of cytomegalovirus exposure and HLA in healthy donors. PCR employed 60 Vbeta and 13 Jbeta primers. This table comes from immunoSEQ multiplex PCR, and its TCRdb copy is limited to in-frame clones, with some not included. The sample has some 120,000 clones; 80% are singletons. Donors showed nominal health when sampled, although they likely had unrecorded immune exposures. The CDR3 totals 15 residues. V shed 4 bases and J shed 4 bases, with 17 bases lying between them. Germline V gene sequence: CDR1 SEHNR, CDR2 FQNEAQ (reference sequence). This sequence was found in a male donor in good health and CMV-seronegative. Specimen: PBMCs. The V gene is TRBV7-9, the J gene TRBJ2-7, with D tentatively TRBD1 (6 bases). CDR3: CASSSVDSRGYEQYF. DNA for the CDR3: TGTGCCAGCAGCTCTGTAGACTCCAGGGGTTACGAGCAGTACTTC.